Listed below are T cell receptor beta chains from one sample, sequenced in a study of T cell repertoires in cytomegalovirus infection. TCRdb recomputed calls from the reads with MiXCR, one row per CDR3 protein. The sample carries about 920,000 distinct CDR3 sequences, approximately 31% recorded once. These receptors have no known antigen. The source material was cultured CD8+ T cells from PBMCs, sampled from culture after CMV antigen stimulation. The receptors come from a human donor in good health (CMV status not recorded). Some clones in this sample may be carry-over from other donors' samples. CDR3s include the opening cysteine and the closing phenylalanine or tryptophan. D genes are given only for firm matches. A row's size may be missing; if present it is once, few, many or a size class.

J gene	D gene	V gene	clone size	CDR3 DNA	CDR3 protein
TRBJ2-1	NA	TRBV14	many	TGTGCCAGCAGCCATCGTCAGGGGAAGAATGAGCAGTTCTTC	CASSHRQGKNEQFF
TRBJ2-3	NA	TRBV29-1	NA	TGCAGCGTTGATTTATACGGCCACACAGATACGCAGTATTTT	CSVDLYGHTDTQYF
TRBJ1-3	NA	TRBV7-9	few	TGTGCCAGCAGCTTAGACGACGGAGGGGGAAACACCATATATTTT	CASSLDDGGGNTIYF
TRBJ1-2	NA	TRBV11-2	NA	TGTGCCACCAAAACTTACTCGGGGGGTAACTATGGCTACACCTTC	CATKTYSGGNYGYTF
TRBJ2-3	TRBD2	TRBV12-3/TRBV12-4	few	TGTGCCAGCAGTGGCTCTAGCGGGGGGGCAGGCAGAGATACGCAGTATTTT	CASSGSSGGAGRDTQYF
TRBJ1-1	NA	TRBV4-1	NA	TGCGCCAGCAGCCACAAAGGACAGCTCGGGACTGAAGCTTTCTTT	CASSHKGQLGTEAFF
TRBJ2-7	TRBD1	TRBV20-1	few	TGCAGTGCTAGAGGAACGACAGGGGGACGTCCCTACGAGCAGTACTTC	CSARGTTGGRPYEQYF
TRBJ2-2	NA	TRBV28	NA	TGTGCCAGCAGCGAACGGCCGAACACCGGGGAGCTGTTTTTT	CASSERPNTGELFF
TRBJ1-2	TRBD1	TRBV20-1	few	TGCAGTGCTGGGGGGGGACAGGGGGCGGCCTATGGCTACACCTTC	CSAGGGQGAAYGYTF
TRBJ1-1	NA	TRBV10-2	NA	TGCGCCAGCAGGAACAGTGGGGCACGGGGGACTGAAGCTTTCTTT	CASRNSGARGTEAFF
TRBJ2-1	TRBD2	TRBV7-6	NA	TGTGCCAGCAGTATATGGACTAGCGGGGGGTACAATGAGCAGTTCTTC	CASSIWTSGGYNEQFF
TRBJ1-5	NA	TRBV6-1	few	TGTGCCAGCAGTGAGACCCTCCGGCCTCGTATTGATCAGCCCCAGCATTTT	CASSETLRPRIDQPQHF
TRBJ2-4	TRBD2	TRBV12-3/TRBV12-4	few	TGTGCCAGCAGTCTAGCGGGGGAAAACATTCAGTACTTC	CASSLAGENIQYF
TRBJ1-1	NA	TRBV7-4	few	TGTGCCTCCCCGAGGGGCACTGAAGCTTTCTTT	CASPRGTEAFF
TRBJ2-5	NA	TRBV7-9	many	TGTGCCAGCAGCGCCCGGTCCCTTGCGATGGGGACCCAGTACTTC	CASSARSLAMGTQYF
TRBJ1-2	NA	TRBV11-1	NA	TGTGCCAGCAGCTATTCGGGGAGGCTCGATGGCTACACCTTC	CASSYSGRLDGYTF
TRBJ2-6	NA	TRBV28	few	TGTGCCAGCAGTTTTTATCCAGCCATCGGTTCGTTAGAAACTGGGGCCAACGTCCTGACTTTC	CASSFYPAIGSLETGANVLTF
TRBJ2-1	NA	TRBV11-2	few	TGTGCCAGCAGCTTAGGCCTGGGGGGCGGCTACAATGAGCAGTTCTTC	CASSLGLGGGYNEQFF
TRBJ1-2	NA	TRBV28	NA	TGTGCCAGCAGTTTATCCGATTTTGGGATCTATGGCTACACCTTC	CASSLSDFGIYGYTF
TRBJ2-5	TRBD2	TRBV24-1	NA	TGTGCCACCAGTGTTTTGACCGGGACTAGCGGACAAGAGACCCAGTACTTC	CATSVLTGTSGQETQYF
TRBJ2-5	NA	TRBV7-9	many	TGTGCCAGCAGCCCCTCTAGAGCCCAGTACTTC	CASSPSRAQYF
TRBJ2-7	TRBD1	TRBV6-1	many	TGTGCCAGCAGTTTCTATCGGGACAGGGGGTCCGAGCAGTACTTC	CASSFYRDRGSEQYF
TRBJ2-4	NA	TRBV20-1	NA	TGCAGTGCTAGTACAGAAAACATTCAGTACTTC	CSASTENIQYF
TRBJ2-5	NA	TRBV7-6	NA	TGTGCTAGCAGCCGGACGACAAGCCTACAAGAGACCCAGTACTTC	CASSRTTSLQETQYF
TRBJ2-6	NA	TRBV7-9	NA	TGTGCCGCCCTAAATTCCGAGGCCAACGTCCTGACTTTC	CAALNSEANVLTF
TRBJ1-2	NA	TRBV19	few	TGTGCCAGTAACTCCAGGGGACCTAACTATGGCTACACCTTC	CASNSRGPNYGYTF
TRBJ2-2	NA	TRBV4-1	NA	TGCGCCAGCAGCCAAGATGGCCTAGGGGGTACCGGGGAGCTGTTTTTT	CASSQDGLGGTGELFF
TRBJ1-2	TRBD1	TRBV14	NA	TGTGCCAGCAGCCAAGTTCGGACAGGGGATGGCTACACCTTC	CASSQVRTGDGYTF
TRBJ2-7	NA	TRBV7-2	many	TGTGCCAGCAGCTTGATGGACACAAGCTCCTACGAGCAGTACTTC	CASSLMDTSSYEQYF
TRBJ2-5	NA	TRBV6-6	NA	TGTGCCAGCAGTTACCTTGGCGGGCAAGAGACCCAGTACTTC	CASSYLGGQETQYF